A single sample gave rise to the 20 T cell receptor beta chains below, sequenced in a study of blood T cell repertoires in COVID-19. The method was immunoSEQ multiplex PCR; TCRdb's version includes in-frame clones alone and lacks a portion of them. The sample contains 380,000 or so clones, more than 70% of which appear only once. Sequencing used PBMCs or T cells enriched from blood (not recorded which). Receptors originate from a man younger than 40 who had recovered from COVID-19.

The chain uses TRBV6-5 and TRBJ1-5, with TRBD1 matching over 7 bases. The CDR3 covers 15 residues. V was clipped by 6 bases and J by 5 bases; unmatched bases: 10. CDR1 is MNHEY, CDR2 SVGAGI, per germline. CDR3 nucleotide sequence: TGTGCCAGCAGCTACACCGCAGACAGGGATCAGCCCCAGCATTTT. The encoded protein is CASSYTADRDQPQHF.

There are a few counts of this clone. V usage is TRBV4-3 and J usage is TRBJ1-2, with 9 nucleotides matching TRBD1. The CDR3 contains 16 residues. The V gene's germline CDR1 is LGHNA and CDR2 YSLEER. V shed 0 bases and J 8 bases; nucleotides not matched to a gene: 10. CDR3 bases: TGCGCCAGCAGCCAAGACTGGGGACAGGGCATAGGAGGCTACACCTTC. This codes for CASSQDWGQGIGGYTF.

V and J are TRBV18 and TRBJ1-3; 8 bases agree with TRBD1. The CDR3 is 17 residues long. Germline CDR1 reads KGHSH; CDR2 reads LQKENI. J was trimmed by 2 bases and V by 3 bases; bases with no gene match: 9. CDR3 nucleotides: TGTGCCAGCTCACCTGTTGCCCAGGGGGCGGCTGGAAACACCATATATTTT. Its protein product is CASSPVAQGAAGNTIYF.

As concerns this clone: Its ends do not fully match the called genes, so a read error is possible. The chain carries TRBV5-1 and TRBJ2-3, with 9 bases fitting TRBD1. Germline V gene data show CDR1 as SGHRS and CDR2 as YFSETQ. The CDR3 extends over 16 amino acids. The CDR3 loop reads CASSLGTGLSTDTQYF. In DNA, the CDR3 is TGCGCCAGCAGTTTGGGGACAGGGCTCAGCACAGATACGCAGTATTTT.

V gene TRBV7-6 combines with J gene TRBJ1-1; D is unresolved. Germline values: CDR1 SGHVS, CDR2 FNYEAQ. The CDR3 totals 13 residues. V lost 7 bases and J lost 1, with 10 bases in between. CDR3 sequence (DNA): TGTGCCAGCACATTGAGGGAGAACACTGAAGCTTTCTTT. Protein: CASTLRENTEAFF.

For the CDR3, the DNA is TGTGCCGGACCTCAGCAGGGAGGGGAGAGCAATCAGCCCCAGCATTTT. It codes for CAGPQQGGESNQPQHF. The chain uses TRBV28 and TRBJ1-5, with D possibly being TRBD1 (5 bases). Germline V gives CDR1 MDHEN, CDR2 SYDVKM. Trimming removed 11 bases at V and 1 base at J, with 21 bases between. The CDR3 length is 16 residues.

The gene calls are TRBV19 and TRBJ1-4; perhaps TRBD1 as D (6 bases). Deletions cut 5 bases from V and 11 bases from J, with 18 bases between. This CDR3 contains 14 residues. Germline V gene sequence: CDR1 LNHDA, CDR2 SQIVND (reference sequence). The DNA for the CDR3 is TGTGCCAGTAGTCTGACAGGAACGTTGTCGAAACTGTTTTTT. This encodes CASSLTGTLSKLFF.

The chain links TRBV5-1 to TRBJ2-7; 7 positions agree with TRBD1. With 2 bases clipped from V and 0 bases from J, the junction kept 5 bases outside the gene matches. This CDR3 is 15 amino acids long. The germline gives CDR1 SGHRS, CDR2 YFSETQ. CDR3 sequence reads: CASSLIKGASYEQYF. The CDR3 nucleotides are TGCGCCAGCAGCTTAATTAAGGGGGCCTCCTACGAGCAGTACTTC.

The CDR3, as DNA: TGTGCCAGCAGTAGACAGGGGGCCTTTGAGCAGTTCTTC. Amino acid sequence: CASSRQGAFEQFF. This sequence joins TRBV6-2 or TRBV6-3 and TRBJ2-1; 10 bases are shared with TRBD1. Germline CDR1 MNHEY, CDR2 SVGEGT. J was trimmed by 9 bases and V by 5 bases; bases with no gene match: 4. The CDR3 covers 13 residues.

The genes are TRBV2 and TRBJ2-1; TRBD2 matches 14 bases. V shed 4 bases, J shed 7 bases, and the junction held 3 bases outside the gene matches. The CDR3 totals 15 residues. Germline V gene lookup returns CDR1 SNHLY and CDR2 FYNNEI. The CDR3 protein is CASSGGLAGVNEQFF. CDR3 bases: TGTGCCAGCAGTGGGGGACTAGCGGGGGTTAATGAGCAGTTCTTC.

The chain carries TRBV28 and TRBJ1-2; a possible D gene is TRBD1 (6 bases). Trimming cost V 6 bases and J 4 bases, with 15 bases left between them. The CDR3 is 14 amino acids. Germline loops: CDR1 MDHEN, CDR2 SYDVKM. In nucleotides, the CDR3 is TGTGCCAGCAGCTCCCCCCGGACAGCCTATGGCTACACCTTC. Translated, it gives CASSSPRTAYGYTF.

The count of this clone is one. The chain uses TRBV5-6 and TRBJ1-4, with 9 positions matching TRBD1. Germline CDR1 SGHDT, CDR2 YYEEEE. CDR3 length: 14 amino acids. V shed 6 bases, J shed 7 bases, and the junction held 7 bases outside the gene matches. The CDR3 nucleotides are TGTGCCAGCAACCCGACAGGGGGGAGTGAAAAACTGTTTTTT. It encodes CASNPTGGSEKLFF.

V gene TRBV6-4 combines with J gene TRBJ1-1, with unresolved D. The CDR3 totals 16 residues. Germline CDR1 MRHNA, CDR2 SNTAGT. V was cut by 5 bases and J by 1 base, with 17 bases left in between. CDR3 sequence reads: CASSTRPWAPNTEAFF. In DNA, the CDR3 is TGTGCCAGCAGTACCCGACCGTGGGCCCCGAACACTGAAGCTTTCTTT.

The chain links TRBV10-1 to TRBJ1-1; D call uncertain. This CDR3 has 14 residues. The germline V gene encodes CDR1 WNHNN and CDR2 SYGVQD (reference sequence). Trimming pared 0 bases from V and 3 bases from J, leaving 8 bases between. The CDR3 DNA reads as TGCGCCAGCAGTGAGTCCTCGGGGTACACTGAAGCTTTCTTT. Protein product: CASSESSGYTEAFF.

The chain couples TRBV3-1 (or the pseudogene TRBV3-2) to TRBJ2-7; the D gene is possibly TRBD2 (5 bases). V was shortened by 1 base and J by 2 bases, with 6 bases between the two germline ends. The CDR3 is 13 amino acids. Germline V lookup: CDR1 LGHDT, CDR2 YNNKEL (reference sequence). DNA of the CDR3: TGTGCCAGCAGCCAAGGGACTCCCTACGAGCAGTACTTC. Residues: CASSQGTPYEQYF.

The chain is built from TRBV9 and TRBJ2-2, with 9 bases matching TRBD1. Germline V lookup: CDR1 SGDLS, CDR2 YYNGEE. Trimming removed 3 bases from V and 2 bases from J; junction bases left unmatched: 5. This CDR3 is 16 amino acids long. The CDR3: CASSAPGQGNTGELFF. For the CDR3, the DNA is TGTGCCAGCAGCGCGCCGGGACAGGGAAACACCGGGGAGCTGTTTTTT.

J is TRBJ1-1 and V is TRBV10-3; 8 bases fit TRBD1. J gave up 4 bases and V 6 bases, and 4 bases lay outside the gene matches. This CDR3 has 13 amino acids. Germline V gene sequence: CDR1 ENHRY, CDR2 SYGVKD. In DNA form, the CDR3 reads TGTGCCATCAGAGAAGACAGGGGCACTGAAGCTTTCTTT. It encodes CAIREDRGTEAFF.

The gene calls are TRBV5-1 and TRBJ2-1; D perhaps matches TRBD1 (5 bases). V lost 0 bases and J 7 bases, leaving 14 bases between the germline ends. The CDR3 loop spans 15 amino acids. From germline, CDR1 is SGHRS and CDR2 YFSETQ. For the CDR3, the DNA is TGCGCCAGCAGCTTGGGTGACAGTGAGTGGAATGAGCAGTTCTTC. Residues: CASSLGDSEWNEQFF.

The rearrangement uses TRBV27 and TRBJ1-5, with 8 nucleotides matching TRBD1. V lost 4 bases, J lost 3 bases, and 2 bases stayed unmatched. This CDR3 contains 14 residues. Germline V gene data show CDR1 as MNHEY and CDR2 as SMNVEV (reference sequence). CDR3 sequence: CASSWTGINQPQHF. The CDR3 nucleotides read TGTGCCAGCAGTTGGACAGGGATCAATCAGCCCCAGCATTTT.

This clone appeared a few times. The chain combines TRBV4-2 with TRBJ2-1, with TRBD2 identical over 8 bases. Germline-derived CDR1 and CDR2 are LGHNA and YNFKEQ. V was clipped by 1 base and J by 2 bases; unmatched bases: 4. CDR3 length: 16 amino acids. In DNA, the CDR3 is TGTGCCAGCAGCCAAGGGGCGGGGGGCACCTACAATGAGCAGTTCTTC. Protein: CASSQGAGGTYNEQFF.